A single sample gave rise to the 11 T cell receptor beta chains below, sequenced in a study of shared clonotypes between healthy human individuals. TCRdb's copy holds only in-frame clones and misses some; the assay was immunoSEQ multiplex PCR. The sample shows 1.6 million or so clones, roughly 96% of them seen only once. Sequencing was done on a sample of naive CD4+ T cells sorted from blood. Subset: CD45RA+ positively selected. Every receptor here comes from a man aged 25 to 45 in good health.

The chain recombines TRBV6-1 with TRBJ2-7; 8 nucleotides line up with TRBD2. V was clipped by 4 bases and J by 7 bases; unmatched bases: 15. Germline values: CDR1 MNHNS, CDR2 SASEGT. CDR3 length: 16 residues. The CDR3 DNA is TGTGCCAGCAGTGCCCTGGCAGCGGGAGCCGAAGGGGAGCAGTACTTC. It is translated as CASSALAAGAEGEQYF.

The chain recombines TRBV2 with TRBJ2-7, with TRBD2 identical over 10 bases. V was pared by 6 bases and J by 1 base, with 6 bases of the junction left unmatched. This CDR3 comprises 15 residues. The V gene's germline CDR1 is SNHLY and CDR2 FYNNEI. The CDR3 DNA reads TGTGCCAGCAGAGCAAGGACTAGCGGTTCCTACGAGCAGTACTTC. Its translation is CASRARTSGSYEQYF.

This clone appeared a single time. This CDR3 is CASRSSGTSNQPQHF. Written as DNA, the CDR3 is TGTGCCAGCAGGTCTTCCGGGACATCGAACCAGCCCCAGCATTTT. This sequence joins TRBV7-2 and TRBJ1-5, with TRBD1 as a possible D gene (6 bases). V dropped 6 bases and J dropped 7 bases, with 19 bases sitting between them. The CDR3 is 15 amino acids. The germline gives CDR1 SGHTA, CDR2 FQGNSA.

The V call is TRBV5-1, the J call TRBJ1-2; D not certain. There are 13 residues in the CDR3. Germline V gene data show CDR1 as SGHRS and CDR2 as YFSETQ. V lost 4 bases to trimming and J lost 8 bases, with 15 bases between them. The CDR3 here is CASSVAGTRGYTF. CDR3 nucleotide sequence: TGCGCCAGCAGCGTCGCAGGAACGAGGGGCTACACCTTC.

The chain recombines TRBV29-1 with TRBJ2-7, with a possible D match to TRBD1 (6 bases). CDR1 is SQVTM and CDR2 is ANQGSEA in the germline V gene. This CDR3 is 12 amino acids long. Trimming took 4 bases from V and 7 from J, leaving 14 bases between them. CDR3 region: CSVVAGVREQYF. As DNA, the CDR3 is TGCAGCGTTGTGGCAGGGGTTCGAGAGCAGTACTTC.

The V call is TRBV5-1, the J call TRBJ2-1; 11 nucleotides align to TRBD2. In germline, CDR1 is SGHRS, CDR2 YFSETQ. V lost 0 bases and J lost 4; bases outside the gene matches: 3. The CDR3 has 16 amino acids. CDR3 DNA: TGCGCCAGCAGCTTGGTGACTAGCGGGACATACAATGAGCAGTTCTTC. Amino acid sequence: CASSLVTSGTYNEQFF.

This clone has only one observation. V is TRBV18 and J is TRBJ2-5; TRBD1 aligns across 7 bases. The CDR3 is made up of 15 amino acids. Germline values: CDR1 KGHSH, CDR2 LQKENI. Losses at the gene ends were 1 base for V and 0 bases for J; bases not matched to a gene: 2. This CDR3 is CASSPLGQNQETQYF. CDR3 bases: TGTGCCAGCTCACCACTGGGACAGAACCAAGAGACCCAGTACTTC. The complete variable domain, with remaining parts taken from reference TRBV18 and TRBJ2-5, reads NAGVMQNPRHLVRRRGQEARLRCSPMKGHSHVYWYRQLPEEGLKFMVYLQKENIIDESGMPKERFSAEFPKEGPSILRIQQVVRGDSAAYFCASSPLGQNQETQYFGPGTRLLVL.

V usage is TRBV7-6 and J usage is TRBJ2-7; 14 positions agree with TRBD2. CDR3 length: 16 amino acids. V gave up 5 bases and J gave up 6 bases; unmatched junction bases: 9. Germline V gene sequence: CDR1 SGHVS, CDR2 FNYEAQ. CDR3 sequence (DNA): TGTGCCAGCAGCCTATCGGGACTAGCGGGAGCTACCGAGCAGTACTTC. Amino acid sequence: CASSLSGLAGATEQYF.

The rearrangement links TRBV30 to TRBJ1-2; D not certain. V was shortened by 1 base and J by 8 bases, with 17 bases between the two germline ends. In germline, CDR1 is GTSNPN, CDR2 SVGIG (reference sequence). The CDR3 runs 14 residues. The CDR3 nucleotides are TGTGCCTGGAGTGCCCTCTCTGTGACAATGGGCTACACCTTC. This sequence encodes CAWSALSVTMGYTF.

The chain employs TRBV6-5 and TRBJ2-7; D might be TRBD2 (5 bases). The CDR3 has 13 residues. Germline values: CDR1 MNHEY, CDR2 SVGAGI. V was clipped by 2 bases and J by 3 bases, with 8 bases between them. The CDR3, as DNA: TGTGCCAGCAGTTACGTCGGGGACTACGAGCAGTACTTC. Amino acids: CASSYVGDYEQYF.

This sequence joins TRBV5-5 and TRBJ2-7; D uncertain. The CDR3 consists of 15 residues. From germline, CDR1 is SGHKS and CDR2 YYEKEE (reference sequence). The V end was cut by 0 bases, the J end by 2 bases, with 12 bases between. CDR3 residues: CASSLVWQQTYEQYF. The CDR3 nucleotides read TGTGCCAGCAGCTTGGTGTGGCAGCAAACCTACGAGCAGTACTTC. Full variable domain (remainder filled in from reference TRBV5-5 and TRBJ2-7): DAGVTQSPTHLIKTRGQQVTLRCSPISGHKSVSWYQQVLGQGPQFIFQYYEKEERGRGNFPDRFSARQFPNYSSELNVNALLLGDSALYLCASSLVWQQTYEQYFGPGTRLTVT.